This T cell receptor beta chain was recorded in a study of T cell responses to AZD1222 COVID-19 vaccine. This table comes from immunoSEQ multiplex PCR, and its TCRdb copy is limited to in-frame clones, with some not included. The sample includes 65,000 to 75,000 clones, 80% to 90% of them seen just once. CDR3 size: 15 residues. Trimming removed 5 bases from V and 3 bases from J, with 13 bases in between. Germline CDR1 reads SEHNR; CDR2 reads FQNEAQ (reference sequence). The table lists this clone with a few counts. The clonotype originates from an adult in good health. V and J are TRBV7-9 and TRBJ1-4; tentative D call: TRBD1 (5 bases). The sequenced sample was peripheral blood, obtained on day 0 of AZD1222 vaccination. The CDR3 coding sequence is TGTGCCAGCAGCCTAACAGGCAACCCTAATGAAAAACTGTTTTTT. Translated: CASSLTGNPNEKLFF.